This TCR beta chain was recovered during a study of cytomegalovirus exposure and HLA in healthy donors. Points from the study as a whole: Through in vitro validation, a few CMV-associated chains were shown to be specific for CMV antigens. It was shown in a later analysis that HLA-associated TCR beta chains were more clonally expanded than other, equally common chains.

Vbeta (60) and Jbeta (13) primers were used in the PCR. Data came from immunoSEQ multiplex PCR; TCRdb stores just in-frame clones and leaves some out. The sample has approximately 190,000 clones; approximately 81% are singletons. About this clone itself: The antigen is undetermined.

Germline CDR1 and CDR2: LNHNV and YYDKDF (reference sequence). Trimming removed 6 bases at V and 1 base at J, with 26 bases between. The length of the CDR3 is 19 residues. All donors participated as healthy donors of bone marrow. What was sequenced was PBMCs. The clonotype comes from a man between 50 and 59 years old in good health and CMV-seronegative. The gene calls are TRBV15 and TRBJ2-3, with a tentative D call TRBD1 (6 bases). The DNA for the CDR3 is TGTGCCACCAGAGGAACCGGGACAACCCCTATCCCCGGCACAGATACGCAGTATTTT. Translation: CATRGTGTTPIPGTDTQYF.